Shown below are 2 T cell receptor beta chains from a single sample sequenced in a study of a mutant IDH1 vaccine in newly diagnosed glioma. Antigens for these TCRs are unknown. The table came from immunoSEQ multiplex PCR; TCRdb's copy has only in-frame clones and leaves some out. The data contain about 68,000 clones, almost 85% of them singletons. Described time point: week 35, safety follow-up. A 20-mer mutant IDH1 peptide at 300 ug was injected subcutaneously with topical imiquimod. Specimen: PBMCs, collected from a glioma patient whose treatment included an IDH1 peptide vaccine. The receptors here all came from a man in his late teens or twenties with glioma.

The chain recombines TRBV6-6 with TRBJ2-3, with 8 bases matching TRBD2. Trimming took 7 bases from V and 5 from J; bases not matched to a gene: 11. The CDR3 runs to 15 residues. Per germline, CDR1 MNHNY and CDR2 SVGAGI (reference sequence). This CDR3 reads CASTLPAGVGDTQYF. DNA of the CDR3: TGTGCCAGCACCTTACCAGCGGGAGTTGGAGATACGCAGTATTTT.

This clone was picked up one time. The J gene is TRBJ2-3, the V gene TRBV6-1; 10 bases match TRBD2. The CDR3 runs to 17 residues. V dropped 1 base and J dropped 3; count of bases not matched to a gene: 7. Germline V gives CDR1 MNHNS, CDR2 SASEGT. The CDR3 sequence is CASSEGYSGRGTDTQYF. The CDR3, as DNA: TGTGCCAGCAGTGAAGGGTACAGCGGGAGGGGGACAGATACGCAGTATTTT.